What follows are 20 T cell receptor beta chains derived from one specimen sequenced in a study of blood T cell repertoires in COVID-19. Measured with immunoSEQ multiplex PCR; TCRdb has only the in-frame clones, and not every one. Of some 240,000 clones listed, more than 65% are singletons. The specimen was peripheral blood. These receptors originate from a man between 45 and 60 years old with active or convalescent COVID-19.

The gene calls are TRBV27 and TRBJ2-1, with TRBD2 identical over 7 bases. V gave up 7 bases and J gave up 0 bases; unmatched junction bases: 9. CDR1 is MNHEY, CDR2 SMNVEV, per germline (reference sequence). The CDR3 covers 16 residues. CDR3 nucleotides: TGTGCCAGCATGAAGGGACTACCCTCCTCCTACAATGAGCAGTTCTTC. Protein: CASMKGLPSSYNEQFF.

This clone has just a few counts. This rearrangement joins TRBV2 to TRBJ2-3, with 9 bases aligning to TRBD2. V lost 6 bases and J lost 2; bases outside the gene matches: 9. From germline, CDR1 is SNHLY and CDR2 FYNNEI. There are 16 residues in the CDR3. CDR3 nucleotide sequence: TGTGCCAGCAGAGCTCGACCGGGACTAGCCACAGATACGCAGTATTTT. Encoded protein: CASRARPGLATDTQYF.

This clone was seen a handful of times. The chain carries TRBV7-9 and TRBJ2-2; 7 bases map to TRBD1. V lost 2 bases, J lost 6 bases, and 6 bases stayed unmatched. The CDR3 totals 15 residues. The V gene's germline CDR1 is SEHNR and CDR2 FQNEAQ (reference sequence). For the CDR3, the DNA is TGTGCCAGCAGCTTAAGGGGGCTGGTCGCCGGGGAGCTGTTTTTT. Its protein product is CASSLRGLVAGELFF.

At least ten counts were recorded for this clone. V is TRBV28 and J is TRBJ1-2; no clear D. Per germline, CDR1 MDHEN and CDR2 SYDVKM. Trimming shortened V by 8 bases and J by 4 bases, and 20 bases separated the two germline ends. This CDR3 has 15 residues. CDR3 nucleotides: TGTGCCAGCTCACTATCCGGACCGGGAACCTATGGCTACACCTTC. The encoded protein is CASSLSGPGTYGYTF.

The chain combines TRBV29-1 with TRBJ2-7; 13 bases line up with TRBD2. CDR1 is SQVTM and CDR2 is ANQGSEA in the germline V gene. The CDR3 is 16 amino acids. V lost 1 base, J lost 4 bases, and 7 bases stayed unmatched. The CDR3 DNA reads as TGCAGCGTTGAAGGTCTCGGACTAGCGGGGGAGTACGAGCAGTACTTC. Its protein product is CSVEGLGLAGEYEQYF.

This chain links TRBV28 with TRBJ1-3; 8 bases match TRBD1. Germline assignment: CDR1 MDHEN and CDR2 SYDVKM. After removal of 6 bases from V and 2 bases from J, the junction contained 3 bases not matched to a gene. The CDR3 is made up of 14 amino acids. The CDR3 DNA reads TGTGCCAGCAGCAAGACAGGGGCTGGAAACACCATATATTTT. This encodes CASSKTGAGNTIYF.

This clone was detected only a few times. The gene calls are TRBV2 and TRBJ2-7; D is unclear. The V end was cut by 1 base, the J end by 1 base, with 8 bases between. The CDR3 totals 14 residues. Germline CDR1 and CDR2: SNHLY and FYNNEI. The CDR3 protein is CASSEDELSYEQYF. As DNA, the CDR3 is TGTGCCAGCAGTGAAGACGAGCTTTCCTACGAGCAGTACTTC.

This clone appeared a few times. This chain uses TRBV9 with TRBJ2-2; the D gene is possibly TRBD1 (6 bases). CDR1 is SGDLS and CDR2 is YYNGEE in the germline V gene. V lost 0 bases and J lost 6, with 15 bases in between. CDR3 length: 16 amino acids. In nucleotides, the CDR3 is TGTGCCAGCAGCGTAGCCGCAGGGGTGGTGGCCGGGGAGCTGTTTTTT. This gives the protein CASSVAAGVVAGELFF.

The chain has TRBV19 and TRBJ2-7; maybe TRBD2 (5 bases). The CDR3 is 13 residues long. Germline V CDR1 and CDR2: LNHDA, SQIVND (reference sequence). Trimming removed 3 bases from V and 4 bases from J, with 10 bases in between. Here the CDR3 DNA reads TGTGCCAGTAGTATTCTGCCGGGGTACGAGCAGTACGTC. This encodes CASSILPGYEQYV.

CDR3 bases: TGTGCCAGCAGCTTGCGGTGGGGCTTACCCGATCATTCACCCCTCCACTTT. Protein sequence: CASSLRWGLPDHSPLHF. The V call is TRBV5-6, the J call TRBJ1-6; tentative D call: TRBD1 (5 bases). Germline V gene data show CDR1 as SGHDT and CDR2 as YYEEEE. The CDR3 contains 17 residues. V was shortened by 1 base and J by 8 bases, with 19 bases between the two germline ends. The full variable domain, in which reference TRBV5-6 and TRBJ1-6 provide the parts outside the CDR3, is DAGVTQSPTHLIKTRGQQVTLRCSPKSGHDTVSWYQQALGQGPQFIFQYYEEEERQRGNFPDRFSGHQFPNYSSELNVNALLLGDSALYLCASSLRWGLPDHSPLHFGNGTRLTVT.

V usage is TRBV28 and J usage is TRBJ1-1, with a weak D call TRBD1 (6 bases). Germline V gene lookup returns CDR1 MDHEN and CDR2 SYDVKM. V was pared by 5 bases and J by 1 base, with 14 bases between. CDR3 length: 15 amino acids. DNA for the CDR3: TGTGCCAGCAGTAAACAGGGAGGGGGGAACACTGAAGCTTTCTTT. Its translation: CASSKQGGGNTEAFF.

The rearrangement joins TRBV9 to TRBJ2-5, with 8 bases identical to TRBD2. The CDR3 is 13 residues long. The germline gives CDR1 SGDLS, CDR2 YYNGEE. The ends lost 4 bases at V and 4 bases at J; junction bases unmatched: 3. This CDR3 is CASSRSGGETQYF. Written as DNA, the CDR3 is TGTGCCAGCAGCCGAAGCGGGGGAGAGACCCAGTACTTC.

The chain has TRBV2 and TRBJ2-7; maybe TRBD2 (7 bases). The germline V gene encodes CDR1 SNHLY and CDR2 FYNNEI. Trimming removed 4 bases from V and 7 bases from J, with 20 bases in between. The CDR3 spans 15 residues. The CDR3 DNA reads TGTGCCAGCAGTGGCCCCGGGGGGCGGGTATTGGAGCAGTACGTC. Protein: CASSGPGGRVLEQYV.

Here the CDR3 reads CAIRRLAGNYNEQFF. In nucleotides, the CDR3 is TGTGCCATCAGAAGACTAGCGGGAAACTACAATGAGCAGTTCTTC. V gene TRBV10-3 combines with J gene TRBJ2-1; TRBD2 matches at 11 bases. Germline values: CDR1 ENHRY, CDR2 SYGVKD. V lost 6 bases, J lost 3 bases, and 4 bases stayed unmatched. The CDR3 loop spans 15 amino acids.

This clone was seen just once. J is TRBJ2-1 and V is TRBV11-2; no clear D. The V gene's germline CDR1 is SGHAT and CDR2 FQNNGV. With 1 base removed from V and 9 bases from J, the gap between germline ends came to 13 bases. The CDR3 sequence is 14 residues long. The DNA for the CDR3 is TGTGCCAGCAGCTTAGTTATGGGCTCCAGTGAGCAGTTCTTC. Translated: CASSLVMGSSEQFF.

This chain uses TRBV7-2 with TRBJ1-2; possibly TRBD1 for D (6 bases). The CDR3 is made up of 13 amino acids. The V end was cut by 3 bases, the J end by 4 bases, with 9 bases between. Germline CDR1 and CDR2: SGHTA and FQGNSA. In DNA, the CDR3 is TGTGCCAGCAGCTTCAGGGGAATCTATGGCTACACCTTC. Encoded protein: CASSFRGIYGYTF.

The chain joins TRBV28 to TRBJ2-7; weak D call: TRBD2 (6 bases). The germline V gene has CDR1 MDHEN and CDR2 SYDVKM. The CDR3 length is 14 residues. V lost 6 bases, J lost 3 bases, and 15 bases lay in between. Written as DNA, the CDR3 is TGTGCCAGCAGGCGGGGTAGGGACTTCTACGAGCAGTACGTC. Translating it yields CASRRGRDFYEQYV.

The rearrangement links TRBV10-3 to TRBJ2-3, with unresolved D. Per germline, CDR1 ENHRY and CDR2 SYGVKD. V was cut by 5 bases and J by 2 bases, with 11 bases left in between. The CDR3 totals 14 residues. The CDR3 reads CAISQTSITDTQYF. Here the CDR3 DNA reads TGTGCCATCAGTCAGACATCGATCACAGATACGCAGTATTTT.

The CDR3 here is CASSLAGGKETQYF. The CDR3 nucleotides are TGTGCCAGCAGCTTAGCGGGGGGGAAAGAGACCCAGTACTTC. The rearrangement links TRBV5-4 to TRBJ2-5; 10 bases map to TRBD2. This CDR3 has 14 residues. J lost 3 bases, V lost 2 bases, and 1 base had no gene match. Germline V lookup: CDR1 SGHNT, CDR2 YYREEE (reference sequence).

This chain links TRBV5-1 with TRBJ2-7, with 11 bases fitting TRBD1. V shed 1 base and J 0 bases; nucleotides not matched to a gene: 6. Germline lookup yields CDR1 SGHRS and CDR2 YFSETQ. This CDR3 comprises 17 residues. CDR3 region: CASSLSLGTGGSYEQYF. CDR3 DNA: TGCGCCAGCAGCTTGTCCTTGGGGACAGGGGGCTCCTACGAGCAGTACTTC.